This TCR beta chain originates from a study of tumor-infiltrating lymphocytes in glioblastoma multiforme. Per germline, CDR1 DFQATT and CDR2 SNEGSKA (reference sequence). The CDR3 extends over 15 amino acids. V lost 4 bases, J lost 2 bases, and 17 bases lay in between. With respect to this clonotype: This CDR3 is missing its conserved last phenylalanine or tryptophan, likely due to a read error.

TCRB libraries came from RNA via three nested multiplex PCR rounds. TCRdb passed the multiplex PCR reads through MiXCR, listing each CDR3 protein once. The sample lists more than 13,000 distinct CDR3 sequences; approximately 71% were seen once. The V call is TRBV20-1, the J call TRBJ2-5; maybe TRBD1 (5 bases). Sample: brain tumor tissue. This sequence was found in a male donor with glioblastoma. The CDR3 sequence: CSANHWTNLQETQYL. As DNA, the CDR3 is TGCAGTGCTAACCACTGGACAAACCTACAAGAGACCCAGTACTTA.